The entry below gives a single T cell receptor (beta chain) sequence along with its context. Its target is unknown. The data derive from a study of T-cell memory formation after mild COVID-19. Sample barcodes and UMIs were carried by the TCR alpha and TCR beta cDNA libraries that 5'RACE generated with constant-segment primers. TCRdb independently ran MiXCR on the 5' RACE reads; one entry per CDR3 protein. The table lists just over 350,000 distinct CDR3 sequences, roughly an eighth of them singletons. The CDR3 spans 15 residues. Germline V CDR1 and CDR2: LGHNA, YNFKEQ. J was trimmed by 2 bases and V by 1 base; bases with no gene match: 0. Study-wide results and limits: CM and EM subsets held most contracting CD4+ clones; EMRA held CD8+ ones. Clones shrinking from day 15 to 85 showed even CD4/CD8 mixes; later expanders tilted CD4+.

The V call is TRBV4-2, the J call TRBJ2-7, with 12 bases aligning to TRBD2. Sequenced sample: PBMCs or a T cell subset sorted from them (not recorded which). This clonotype was sampled from a man younger than 35 who had mild COVID-19 (a few samples of this study predate the infection). Cell type and time point are not known. The CDR3 region is CASSQGTSGAYEQYV. CDR3 nucleotides: TGTGCCAGCAGCCAAGGGACTAGCGGGGCCTACGAGCAGTACGTC.